Listed below are T cell receptor beta chains from one sample, sequenced in a study of cytomegalovirus exposure and HLA in healthy donors. Produced via immunoSEQ multiplex PCR; TCRdb's table is partial and in-frame only. This sample has 70,000 or so clones, with 94% found just once. The specimen sequenced was PBMCs. All receptors come from a man aged 18 to 30 in good health and CMV-seropositive. CDR3s include the opening cysteine and the closing phenylalanine or tryptophan. A D gene is named only where the DNA matches it firmly. Clone size is not always given. Where it is, it says once, few, many or a class for expanded clones.

v_gene,abundance,d_gene,j_gene,CDR3nt,CDR3aa
TRBV19,-,TRBD2,TRBJ2-1,TGTGCCAGTAGCCCACTAGCGGGAGCTATTAATGAGCAGTTCTTC,CASSPLAGAINEQFF
TRBV29-1,-,TRBD2,TRBJ2-7,TGCAGCGTCATAGCGGGCTACTCCTACGAGCAGTACTTC,CSVIAGYSYEQYF
TRBV6-1,-,TRBD1,TRBJ1-2,TGTGCCAGCACCACAGGGGGATTGTACTATGGCTACACCTTC,CASTTGGLYYGYTF
TRBV29-1,-,-,TRBJ1-2,TGCAGCGTTGAGGGGGCGGAAGACTATGGCTACACCTTC,CSVEGAEDYGYTF
TRBV18,-,TRBD1,TRBJ2-1,TGTGCCAGCTCACCTTCGACAGGGGCCTACAATGAGCAGTTCTTC,CASSPSTGAYNEQFF
TRBV5-1,-,-,TRBJ1-2,TGCGCCAGCAGTAACAGGGCCGGCTATGGCTACACCTTC,CASSNRAGYGYTF
TRBV30,-,-,TRBJ1-5,TGTGCCTGGGAGACTGAGGGCAATCAGCCCCAGCATTTT,CAWETEGNQPQHF
TRBV28,-,-,TRBJ1-2,TGTGCCAGCCGCCCCCCCGCAGGTGGGAGCTATGGCTACACCTTC,CASRPPAGGSYGYTF
TRBV27,-,TRBD2,TRBJ2-1,TGTGCCAGCAGGACGGGAGGGCTGAATGAGCAGTTCTTC,CASRTGGLNEQFF
TRBV11-2,-,TRBD2,TRBJ2-7,TGTGCCAGCAGCTTAGTGTTTAGCGGGGCCGTCTCCTACGAGCAGTACTTC,CASSLVFSGAVSYEQYF
TRBV7-9,-,TRBD2,TRBJ2-2,TGTGCCAGCAGCTTAGCATGGCGGGAGGGCCGATTCAACACCGGGGAGCTGTTTTTT,CASSLAWREGRFNTGELFF
TRBV7-4,-,-,TRBJ1-5,TGTGCCAGCAGCTTTTCCGGCCCGCTAGGTGGAGGAATATATCAGCCCCAGCATTTT,CASSFSGPLGGGIYQPQHF
TRBV28,-,-,TRBJ2-7,TGTGCCAGCAGTTCTGGGGGCCGGGAGGCGGAGCAGTACTTC,CASSSGGREAEQYF
TRBV5-4,-,TRBD1,TRBJ2-3,TGTGCCAGCACCCCAGCCCAGGGGGTGGGTTCCACAGATACGCAGTATTTT,CASTPAQGVGSTDTQYF
TRBV27,-,-,TRBJ2-7,TGTGCCAGCAGTGAAACCGGGAGTAGCTACGAGCAGTACTTC,CASSETGSSYEQYF
TRBV9,-,TRBD2,TRBJ2-1,TGTGCCAGCAGTCGTAGCGGGAGGGCCTCGACCTACAATGAGCAGTTCTTC,CASSRSGRASTYNEQFF
TRBV19,-,TRBD2,TRBJ2-1,TGTGCCAGTAGTCTTAGCGGGAGGGCCGACAATGAGCAGTTCTTC,CASSLSGRADNEQFF
TRBV30,-,TRBD1,TRBJ1-1,TGTGCCTGGAGTTCGACAGGGGGCACTGAAGCTTTCTTT,CAWSSTGGTEAFF
TRBV7-2,once,TRBD2,TRBJ2-3,TGTGCCAGCAGCCACTCCCCCGGACTAGCGGGTTCATCAGATACGCAGTATTTT,CASSHSPGLAGSSDTQYF
TRBV28,-,TRBD1,TRBJ2-5,TGTGCCAGCACCCCACTGGGACAGGGCTTACAAGAGACCCAGTACTTC,CASTPLGQGLQETQYF
TRBV6-5,-,-,TRBJ2-2,TGTGCCAGCAGTTACGCAGGGTACACCGGGGAGCTGTTTTTT,CASSYAGYTGELFF